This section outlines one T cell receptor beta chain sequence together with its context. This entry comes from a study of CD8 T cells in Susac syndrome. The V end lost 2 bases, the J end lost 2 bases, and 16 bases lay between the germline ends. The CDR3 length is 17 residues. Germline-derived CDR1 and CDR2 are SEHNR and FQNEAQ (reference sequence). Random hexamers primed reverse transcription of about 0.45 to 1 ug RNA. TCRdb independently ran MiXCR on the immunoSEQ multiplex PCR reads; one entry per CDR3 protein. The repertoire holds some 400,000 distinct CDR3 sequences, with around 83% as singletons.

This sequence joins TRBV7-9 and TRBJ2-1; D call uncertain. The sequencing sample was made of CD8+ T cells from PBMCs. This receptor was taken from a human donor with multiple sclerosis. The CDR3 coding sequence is TGTGCCAGCAGCTTAACGCAGTTCCCTCAAACCTACAATGAGCAGTTCTTC. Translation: CASSLTQFPQTYNEQFF. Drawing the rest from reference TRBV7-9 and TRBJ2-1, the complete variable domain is DTGVSQNPRHKITKRGQNVTFRCDPISEHNRLYWYRQTLGQGPEFLTYFQNEAQLEKSRLLSDRFSAERPKGSFSTLEIQRTEQGDSAMYLCASSLTQFPQTYNEQFFGPGTRLTVL.